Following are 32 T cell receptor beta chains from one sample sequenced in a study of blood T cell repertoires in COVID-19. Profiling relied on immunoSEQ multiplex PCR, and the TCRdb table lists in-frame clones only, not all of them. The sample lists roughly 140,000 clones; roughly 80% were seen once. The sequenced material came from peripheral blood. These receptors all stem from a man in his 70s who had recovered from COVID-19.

The DNA for the CDR3 is TGTGCCAGTTCATACCCTAGCGGTAGGGCGGAGTTCTTC. Translation: CASSYPSGRAEFF. The V gene is TRBV19, the J gene TRBJ2-1; 7 bases match TRBD2. V was clipped by 8 bases and J by 14 bases; unmatched bases: 15. CDR3 size: 13 residues. Germline-derived CDR1 and CDR2 are LNHDA and SQIVND (reference sequence).

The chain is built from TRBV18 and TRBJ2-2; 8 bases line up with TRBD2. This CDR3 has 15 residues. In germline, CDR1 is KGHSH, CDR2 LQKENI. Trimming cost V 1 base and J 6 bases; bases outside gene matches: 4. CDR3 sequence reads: CASSPRSGKAGELFF. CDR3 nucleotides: TGTGCCAGCTCACCACGTAGCGGGAAGGCCGGGGAGCTGTTTTTT.

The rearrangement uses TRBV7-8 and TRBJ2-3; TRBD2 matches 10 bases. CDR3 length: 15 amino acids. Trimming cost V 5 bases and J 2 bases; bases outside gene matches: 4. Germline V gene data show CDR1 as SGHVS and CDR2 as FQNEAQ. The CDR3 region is CASSPLAGVTDTQYF. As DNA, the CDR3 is TGTGCCAGCAGCCCCCTAGCGGGAGTCACAGATACGCAGTATTTT.

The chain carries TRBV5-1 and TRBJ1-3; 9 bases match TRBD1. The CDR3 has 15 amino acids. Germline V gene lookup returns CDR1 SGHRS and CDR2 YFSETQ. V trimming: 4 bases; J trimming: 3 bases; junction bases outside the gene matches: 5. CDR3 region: CASSPGTGYGNTIYF. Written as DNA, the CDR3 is TGCGCCAGCAGCCCTGGGACAGGGTATGGAAACACCATATATTTT.

CDR3 coding DNA: TGTGCCAGCAGTTACTCTTGGACACCTTTTAACTATGGCTACACCTTC. Translating it yields CASSYSWTPFNYGYTF. The rearrangement links TRBV6-5 to TRBJ1-2; D is perhaps TRBD1 (5 bases). V dropped 0 bases and J dropped 1 base, with 12 bases sitting between them. CDR1 MNHEY and CDR2 SVGAGI come from the germline V gene. There are 16 residues in the CDR3.

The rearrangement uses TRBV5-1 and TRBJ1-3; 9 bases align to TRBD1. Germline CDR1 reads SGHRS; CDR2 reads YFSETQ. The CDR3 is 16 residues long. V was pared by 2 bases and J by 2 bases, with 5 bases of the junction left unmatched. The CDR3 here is CASSLPGTGTGNTIYF. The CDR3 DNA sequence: TGCGCCAGCAGCTTACCCGGGACAGGGACTGGAAACACCATATATTTT. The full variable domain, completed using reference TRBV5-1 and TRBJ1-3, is KAGVTQTPRYLIKTRGQQVTLSCSPISGHRSVSWYQQTPGQGLQFLFEYFSETQRNKGNFPGRFSGRQFSNSRSEMNVSTLELGDSALYLCASSLPGTGTGNTIYFGEGSWLTVV.

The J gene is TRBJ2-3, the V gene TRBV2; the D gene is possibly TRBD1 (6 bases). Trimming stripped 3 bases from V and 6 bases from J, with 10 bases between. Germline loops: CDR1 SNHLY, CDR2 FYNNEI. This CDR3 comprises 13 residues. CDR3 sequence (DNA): TGTGCCAGCAGTGATGGGGGCCGGGATACGCAGTATTTT. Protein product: CASSDGGRDTQYF.

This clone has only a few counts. The CDR3 DNA follows: TGTGCCAGCAGCGTAGCGGGAGGGGAGCTGTTTTTT. Amino acid sequence: CASSVAGGELFF. The V gene is TRBV9, the J gene TRBJ2-2; tentative D call: TRBD2 (5 bases). V was shortened by 0 bases and J by 8 bases, with 5 bases between the two germline ends. CDR1 and CDR2 from the germline V gene are SGDLS and YYNGEE. This CDR3 spans 12 amino acids.

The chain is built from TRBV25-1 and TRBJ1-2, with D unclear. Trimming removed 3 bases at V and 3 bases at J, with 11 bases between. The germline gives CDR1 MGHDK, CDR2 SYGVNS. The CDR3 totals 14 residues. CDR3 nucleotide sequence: TGTGCCAGCAGTGATGCGGGAGGATACTATGGCTACACCTTC. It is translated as CASSDAGGYYGYTF.

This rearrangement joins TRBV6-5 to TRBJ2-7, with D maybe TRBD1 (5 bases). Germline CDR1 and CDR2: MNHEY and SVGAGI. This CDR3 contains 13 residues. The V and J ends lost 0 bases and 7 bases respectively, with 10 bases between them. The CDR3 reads CASSYSRVGEQYF. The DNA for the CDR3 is TGTGCCAGCAGTTACTCCAGGGTGGGTGAGCAGTACTTC.

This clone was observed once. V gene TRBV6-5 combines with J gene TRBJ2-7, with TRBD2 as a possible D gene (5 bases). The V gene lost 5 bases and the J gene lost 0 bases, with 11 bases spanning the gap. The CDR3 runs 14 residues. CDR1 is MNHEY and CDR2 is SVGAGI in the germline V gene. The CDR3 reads CASSLPAGSYEQYF. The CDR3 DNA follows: TGTGCCAGCAGTCTTCCCGCGGGCTCCTACGAGCAGTACTTC.

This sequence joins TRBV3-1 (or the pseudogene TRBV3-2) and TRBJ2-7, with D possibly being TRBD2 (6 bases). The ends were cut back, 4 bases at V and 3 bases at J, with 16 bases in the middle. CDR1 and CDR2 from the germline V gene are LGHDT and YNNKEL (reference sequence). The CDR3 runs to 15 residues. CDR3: CASSRVSGTRYEQYF. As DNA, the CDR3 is TGTGCCAGCAGCCGAGTCTCCGGGACTCGCTACGAGCAGTACTTC.

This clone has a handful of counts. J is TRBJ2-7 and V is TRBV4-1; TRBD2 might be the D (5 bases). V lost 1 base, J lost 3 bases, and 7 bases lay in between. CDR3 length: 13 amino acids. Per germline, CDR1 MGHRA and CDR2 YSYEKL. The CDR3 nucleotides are TGCGCCAGCAGCCAAGCCAGCGGCTACGAGCAGTACTTC. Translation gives CASSQASGYEQYF.

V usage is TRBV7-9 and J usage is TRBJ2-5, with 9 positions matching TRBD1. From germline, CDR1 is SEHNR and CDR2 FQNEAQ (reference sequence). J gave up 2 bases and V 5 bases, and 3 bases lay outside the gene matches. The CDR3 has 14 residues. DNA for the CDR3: TGTGCCAGCAGCCCGGGGACAGGGCAAGAGACCCAGTACTTC. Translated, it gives CASSPGTGQETQYF.

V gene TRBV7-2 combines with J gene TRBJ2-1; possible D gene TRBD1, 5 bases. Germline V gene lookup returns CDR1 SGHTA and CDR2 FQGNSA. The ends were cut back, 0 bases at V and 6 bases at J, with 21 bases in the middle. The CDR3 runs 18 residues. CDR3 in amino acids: CASSLASTEGAPGNEQFF. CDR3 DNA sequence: TGTGCCAGCAGCTTAGCGAGTACTGAAGGGGCGCCTGGCAATGAGCAGTTCTTC.

CDR3 protein: CASSQASSAAYEQYF. The CDR3 nucleotides are TGCGCCAGCAGCCAAGCGTCTAGCGCCGCCTACGAGCAGTACTTC. The J gene is TRBJ2-7, the V gene TRBV4-3; perhaps TRBD2 as D (6 bases). The V gene's germline CDR1 is LGHNA and CDR2 YSLEER. The CDR3 runs 15 residues. V lost 1 base to trimming and J lost 2 bases, with 12 bases between them.

CDR3 in amino acids: CASSAGGAVDYGYTF. CDR3 in DNA: TGTGCCAGCAGCGCCGGAGGGGCGGTGGACTATGGCTACACCTTC. The chain carries TRBV27 and TRBJ1-2, with D maybe TRBD1 (5 bases). The V and J ends lost 6 bases and 3 bases respectively, with 17 bases between them. Looked up from germline, CDR1 is MNHEY and CDR2 is SMNVEV (reference sequence). This CDR3 region has 15 residues.

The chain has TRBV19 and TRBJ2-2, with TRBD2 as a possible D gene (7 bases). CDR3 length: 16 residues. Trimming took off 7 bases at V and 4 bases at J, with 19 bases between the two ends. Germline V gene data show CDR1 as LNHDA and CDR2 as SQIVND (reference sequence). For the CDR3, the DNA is TGTGCCAGTACCACCTGGGGGGGCCTGGCCACCGGGGAGCTGTTTTTT. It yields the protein CASTTWGGLATGELFF.

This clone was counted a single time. The CDR3 DNA sequence: TGTGCCAGCAGCCAAAGGTTGGGAACTCTCGGGGGCGAGCAGTACTTC. Translation gives CASSQRLGTLGGEQYF. The gene calls are TRBV14 and TRBJ2-7; TRBD2 is a possible D gene (6 bases). Trimming removed 2 bases at V and 6 bases at J, with 20 bases between. Germline V lookup: CDR1 SGHDN, CDR2 FVKESK. The length of the CDR3 is 16 residues.

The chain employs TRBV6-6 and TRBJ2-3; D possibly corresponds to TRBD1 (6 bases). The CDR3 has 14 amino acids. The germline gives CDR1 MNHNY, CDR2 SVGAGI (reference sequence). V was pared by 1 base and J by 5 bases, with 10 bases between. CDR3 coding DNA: TGTGCCAGCAGTTACTTGGGGGCCCGAGATACGCAGTATTTT. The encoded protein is CASSYLGARDTQYF.

CDR3 sequence: CASSPDRGMSYEQYF. CDR3 coding DNA: TGTGCCAGCTCACCCGACAGGGGAATGTCCTACGAGCAGTACTTC. This sequence joins TRBV18 and TRBJ2-7; 8 bases are a match to TRBD1. The germline V gene has CDR1 KGHSH and CDR2 LQKENI. The CDR3 consists of 15 residues. Unmatched junction bases numbered 5, after V lost 3 bases and J lost 1 base.

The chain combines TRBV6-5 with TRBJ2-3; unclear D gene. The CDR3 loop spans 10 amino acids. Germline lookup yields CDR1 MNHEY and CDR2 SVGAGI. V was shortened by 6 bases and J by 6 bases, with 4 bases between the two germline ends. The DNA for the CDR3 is TGTGCCAGCAGCGGGGATACGCAGTATTTT. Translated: CASSGDTQYF.

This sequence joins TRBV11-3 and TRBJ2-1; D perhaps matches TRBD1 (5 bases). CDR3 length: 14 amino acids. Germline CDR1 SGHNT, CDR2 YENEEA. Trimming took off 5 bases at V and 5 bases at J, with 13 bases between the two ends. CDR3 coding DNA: TGTGCCAGCAGCCCAGGGCGGATGAACAATGAGCAGTTCTTC. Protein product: CASSPGRMNNEQFF.

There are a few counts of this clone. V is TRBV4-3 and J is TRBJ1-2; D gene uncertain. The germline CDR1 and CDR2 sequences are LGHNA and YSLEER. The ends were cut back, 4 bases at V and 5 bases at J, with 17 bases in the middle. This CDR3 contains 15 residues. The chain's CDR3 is CASSPSEAGRYGYTF. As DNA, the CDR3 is TGCGCCAGCAGCCCAAGCGAGGCCGGAAGGTATGGCTACACCTTC.

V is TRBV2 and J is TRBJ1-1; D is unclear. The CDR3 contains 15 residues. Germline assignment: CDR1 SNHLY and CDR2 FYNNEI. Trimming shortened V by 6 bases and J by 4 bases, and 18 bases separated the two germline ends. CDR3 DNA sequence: TGTGCCAGCAGGAACGACGGACTTGGAGCCACTGAAGCTTTCTTT. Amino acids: CASRNDGLGATEAFF.

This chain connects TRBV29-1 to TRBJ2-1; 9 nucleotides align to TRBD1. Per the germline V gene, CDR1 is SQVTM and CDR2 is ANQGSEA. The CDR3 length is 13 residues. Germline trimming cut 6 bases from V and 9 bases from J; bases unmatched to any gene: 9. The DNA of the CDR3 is TGCAGCGTAGTGACAGGGGGGTACGGTGAGCAGTTCTTC. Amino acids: CSVVTGGYGEQFF.

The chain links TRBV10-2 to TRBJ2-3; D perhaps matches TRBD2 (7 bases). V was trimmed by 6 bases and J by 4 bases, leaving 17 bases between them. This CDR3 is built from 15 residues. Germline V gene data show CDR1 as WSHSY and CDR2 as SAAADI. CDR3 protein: CASRGGREVPDTQYF. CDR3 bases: TGCGCCAGCAGAGGGGGACGGGAGGTACCAGATACGCAGTATTTT.

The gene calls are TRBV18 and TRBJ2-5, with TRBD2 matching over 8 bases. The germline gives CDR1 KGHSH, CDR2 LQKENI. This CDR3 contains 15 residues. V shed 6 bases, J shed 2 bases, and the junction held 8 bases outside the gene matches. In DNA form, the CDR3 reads TGTGCCAGCTCCCTCCGGGTAGCGGGACAAGAGACCCAGTACTTC. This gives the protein CASSLRVAGQETQYF.

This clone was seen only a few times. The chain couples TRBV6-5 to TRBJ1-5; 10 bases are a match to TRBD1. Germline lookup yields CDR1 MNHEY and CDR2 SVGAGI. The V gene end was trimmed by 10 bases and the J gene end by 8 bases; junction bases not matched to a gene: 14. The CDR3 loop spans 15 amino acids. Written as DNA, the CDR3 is TGTGCCACTCGAGGGACAGGGGCCTTTAGGGAGCCCCAGCATTTT. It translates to CATRGTGAFREPQHF.

The CDR3 DNA is TGCGCCAGCAGTGTAACTAGCTCCTACAATGAGCAGTTCTTC. Translating gives CASSVTSSYNEQFF. This chain connects TRBV10-2 to TRBJ2-1, with D perhaps TRBD2 (5 bases). CDR1 and CDR2 (germline): WSHSY, SAAADI. Trimming removed 4 bases at V and 0 bases at J, with 7 bases between. This CDR3 is 14 amino acids long.

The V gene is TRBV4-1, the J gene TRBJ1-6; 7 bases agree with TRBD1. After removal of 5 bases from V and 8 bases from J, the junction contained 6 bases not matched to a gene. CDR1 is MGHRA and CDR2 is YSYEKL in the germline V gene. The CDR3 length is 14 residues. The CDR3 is CASSLRQGDSPLHF. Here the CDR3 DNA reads TGCGCCAGCAGCTTAAGGCAGGGGGATTCACCCCTCCACTTT.

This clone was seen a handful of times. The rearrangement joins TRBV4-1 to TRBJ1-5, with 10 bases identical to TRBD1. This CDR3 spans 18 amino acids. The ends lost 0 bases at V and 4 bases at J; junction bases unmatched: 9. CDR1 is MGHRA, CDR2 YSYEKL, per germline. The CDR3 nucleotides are TGCGCCAGCAGCCAAGATAGAGATGGGACAGGGGCTAATCAGCCCCAGCATTTT. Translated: CASSQDRDGTGANQPQHF.